The next 31 T cell receptor beta chains were all read from a single sample in a study of shared clonotypes between healthy human individuals (TCRdb year 2020). The library was made by the immunoSEQ multiplex PCR assay. In TCRdb, the immuneACCESS table is reduced to in-frame sequences with V and J assigned. These tables do not hold every clone; where another copy was compared, an unresolved V gene accounts for under half, and the others remain unexplained. The sample profile shows about 1.5 million clones; about 98% of them were found once. 0.4% to 0.45% of the sample rests with the top ten. The sample comprised naive CD4+ T cells sorted from blood. The cell subset or site tag for this specimen amounts to: CD45RA+ positively selected. These receptors came from a man aged 25-45 years in good health.

The gene calls are TRBV7-3 and TRBJ2-1; perhaps D is TRBD1 or TRBD2 (5 bases each). V gave up 1 base and J gave up 2 bases, with 9 bases separating them. In germline, CDR1 is SGHTA, CDR2 FQGTGA. The CDR3 consists of 15 residues. In DNA, the CDR3 is TGTGCCAGCAGCTTAATTGGGGGACCCTACAATGAGCAGTTCTTC. Protein: CASSLIGGPYNEQFF.

This rearrangement joins TRBV19 to TRBJ1-1; D not certain. The CDR3 sequence is 17 residues long. V lost 6 bases to trimming and J lost 1 base, with 21 bases between them. From germline, CDR1 is LNHDA and CDR2 SQIVND (reference sequence). Written as DNA, the CDR3 is TGTGCCAGTAGAGCCGGGAGGATGGTGCGCGGGAACACTGAAGCTTTCTTT. The encoded protein is CASRAGRMVRGNTEAFF.

This clone was picked up one time. The J gene is TRBJ1-5, the V gene TRBV28; D remains ambiguous. Germline values: CDR1 MDHEN, CDR2 SYDVKM. V dropped 2 bases and J dropped 8 bases, with 7 bases sitting between them. This CDR3 region has 12 residues. The CDR3 is CASSLLAKPQHF. In nucleotides, the CDR3 is TGTGCCAGCAGTTTACTAGCAAAGCCCCAGCATTTT.

The genes are TRBV6-1 and TRBJ2-1; 11 positions agree with TRBD2. CDR1 is MNHNS and CDR2 is SASEGT in the germline V gene. J lost 3 bases, V lost 7 bases, and 5 bases had no gene match. CDR3 length: 15 amino acids. The CDR3 DNA sequence: TGTGCCAGCACCGGGACTAGCGGTCTCTACAATGAGCAGTTCTTC. This sequence encodes CASTGTSGLYNEQFF.

Points on this clone: Other nucleotide sequences in the sample specify the same CDR3. The chain uses TRBV4-3 and TRBJ1-2; D gene uncertain. The length of the CDR3 is 14 residues. Per germline, CDR1 LGHNA and CDR2 YSLEER. V dropped 1 base and J dropped 2 bases, with 8 bases sitting between them. The CDR3 DNA follows: TGCGCCAGCAGCCAAGTCGTGGGAAACTATGGCTACACCTTC. It encodes CASSQVVGNYGYTF.

The rearrangement joins TRBV6-5 to TRBJ1-5; unclear D gene. The CDR3 covers 16 residues. Germline V gene data show CDR1 as MNHEY and CDR2 as SVGAGI. Trimming cost V 2 bases and J 5 bases, with 16 bases left between them. For the CDR3, the DNA is TGTGCCAGCAGTTACAGAGGAGTGGGTATCCATCAGCCCCAGCATTTT. Translating gives CASSYRGVGIHQPQHF.

The rearrangement joins TRBV19 to TRBJ2-3; TRBD2 agrees at 8 bases. Trimming removed 4 bases from V and 4 bases from J; junction bases left unmatched: 7. Germline V lookup: CDR1 LNHDA, CDR2 SQIVND (reference sequence). The CDR3 has 15 residues. The CDR3 DNA reads TGTGCCAGTAGTAAAGCGGGAGTAGGCGCAGATACGCAGTATTTT. Amino acids: CASSKAGVGADTQYF.

This chain joins TRBV19 and TRBJ1-5; 8 bases are shared with TRBD1. Germline-derived CDR1 and CDR2 are LNHDA and SQIVND (reference sequence). With 2 bases clipped from V and 9 bases from J, the junction kept 12 bases outside the gene matches. The CDR3 length is 16 residues. CDR3 coding DNA: TGTGCCAGTAGTATATCTACCGGGACAGGCCAATCGCCCCAGCATTTT. Protein product: CASSISTGTGQSPQHF. Looking up the rest from reference TRBV19 and TRBJ1-5 gives the full variable domain: DGGITQSPKYLFRKEGQNVTLSCEQNLNHDAMYWYRQDPGQGLRLIYYSQIVNDFQKGDIAEGYSVSREKKESFPLTVTSAQKNPTAFYLCASSISTGTGQSPQHFGDGTRLSIL.

The chain employs TRBV6-4 and TRBJ2-1; TRBD2 agrees at 7 bases. In germline, CDR1 is MRHNA, CDR2 SNTAGT. Trimming cost V 5 bases and J 9 bases; bases outside gene matches: 13. The CDR3 covers 15 residues. The CDR3: CASSPRDYRSAEQFF. The DNA for the CDR3 is TGTGCCAGCAGTCCCCGGGACTACCGATCCGCTGAGCAGTTCTTC.

V and J are TRBV28 and TRBJ2-7; D is possibly TRBD1 or TRBD2 (5 bases each). CDR1 MDHEN and CDR2 SYDVKM come from the germline V gene. The CDR3 has 14 residues. V lost 6 bases and J lost 2, with 14 bases in between. Here the CDR3 reads CASSSGTEPYEQYF. CDR3 in DNA: TGTGCCAGCAGCTCGGGGACGGAACCCTACGAGCAGTACTTC.

The genes are TRBV30 and TRBJ1-1; 9 bases fit TRBD1. The CDR3 is made up of 14 amino acids. V gave up 4 bases and J gave up 1 base; unmatched junction bases: 4. Germline values: CDR1 GTSNPN, CDR2 SVGIG (reference sequence). CDR3 sequence (DNA): TGTGCCTGGACTGGGACAGGGAGGAACACTGAAGCTTTCTTT. It codes for CAWTGTGRNTEAFF.

A remark on this clone: A junction end diverges from the germline sequence, so it may reflect a read error. The chain is built from TRBV2 and TRBJ2-7; weak D call: TRBD1 (5 bases). Per germline, CDR1 SNHLY and CDR2 FYNNEI. This CDR3 has 12 amino acids. CDR3 region: CASSVSSQGLPF. Here the CDR3 DNA reads TGTGCCAGCAGTGTGTCGAGTCAGGGCCTCCCTTTC.

CDR3 nucleotide sequence: TGTGCCAGCAGCCAAGATATTCCGGGTCTAAGGGCTTACGAGCAGTACTTC. It yields the protein CASSQDIPGLRAYEQYF. The V and J genes are TRBV4-2 and TRBJ2-7, with D unclear. V lost 0 bases to trimming and J lost 4 bases, with 19 bases between them. Germline CDR1 LGHNA, CDR2 YNFKEQ. The CDR3 covers 17 residues.

The genes are TRBV5-4 and TRBJ1-3; TRBD1 might be the D (6 bases). Trimming pared 4 bases from V and 7 bases from J, leaving 18 bases between. Looked up from germline, CDR1 is SGHNT and CDR2 is YYREEE (reference sequence). The CDR3 extends over 15 amino acids. The CDR3 region has the DNA TGTGCCAGCAGCCTAGGGGGGCTAGCCGGCAACACCATATATTTT. It encodes CASSLGGLAGNTIYF.

This sequence joins TRBV7-9 and TRBJ2-1, with D unresolved. V was trimmed by 4 bases and J by 2 bases, leaving 15 bases between them. The germline gives CDR1 SEHNR, CDR2 FQNEAQ (reference sequence). This CDR3 region has 16 residues. The CDR3 DNA reads TGTGCCAGCAGCTCTTCTCGGGCTAGTCCCTACAATGAGCAGTTCTTC. As protein: CASSSSRASPYNEQFF. Supplemented by reference TRBV7-9 and TRBJ2-1, the full variable domain reads DTGVSQNPRHKITKRGQNVTFRCDPISEHNRLYWYRQTLGQGPEFLTYFQNEAQLEKSRLLSDRFSAERPKGSFSTLEIQRTEQGDSAMYLCASSSSRASPYNEQFFGPGTRLTVL.

This rearrangement joins TRBV18 to TRBJ2-2; D ambiguous. The CDR3 spans 12 residues. Between the trimmed V and J ends, which lost 5 bases and 7 bases, there was a span of 8 bases. The germline V gene encodes CDR1 KGHSH and CDR2 LQKENI. Here the CDR3 reads CASSELSGELFF. In DNA, the CDR3 is TGTGCCAGCTCAGAACTTAGCGGGGAGCTGTTTTTT.

The chain uses TRBV6-5 and TRBJ1-2; TRBD1 is a possible D gene (6 bases). Trimming pared 2 bases from V and 3 bases from J, leaving 13 bases between. In germline, CDR1 is MNHEY, CDR2 SVGAGI. The CDR3 length is 15 residues. In nucleotides, the CDR3 is TGTGCCAGCAGTTACGGACAGCCTGAGGACTATGGCTACACCTTC. Translation gives CASSYGQPEDYGYTF.

The rearrangement joins TRBV28 to TRBJ1-2; D is unresolved. This CDR3 contains 14 residues. From germline, CDR1 is MDHEN and CDR2 SYDVKM. The V and J ends lost 6 bases and 5 bases respectively, with 16 bases between them. The CDR3 reads CASSRGPVSYGYTF. The CDR3 nucleotides are TGTGCCAGCAGCCGCGGACCAGTTTCTTATGGCTACACCTTC.

This sequence joins TRBV7-9 and TRBJ2-2; TRBD2 might be the D (5 bases). The CDR3 is 15 amino acids. The germline V and J ends were trimmed by 1 base and 5 bases, with 11 bases remaining between them. CDR1 SEHNR and CDR2 FQNEAQ come from the germline V gene (reference sequence). The CDR3 loop reads CASSLGTDWTGELFF. CDR3 bases: TGTGCCAGCAGCTTAGGGACGGACTGGACCGGGGAGCTGTTTTTT.

This sequence joins TRBV13 and TRBJ1-4; unclear D gene. The germline gives CDR1 PRHDT, CDR2 FYEKMQ (reference sequence). The CDR3 sequence is 13 residues long. Trimming took off 6 bases at V and 3 bases at J, with 8 bases between the two ends. The CDR3 sequence is CASRRAPNEKLFF. The CDR3 DNA is TGTGCCAGCAGACGGGCCCCTAATGAAAAACTGTTTTTT.

This chain uses TRBV5-1 with TRBJ2-2, with TRBD1 as a possible D gene (6 bases). The CDR3 loop spans 15 amino acids. Deletions cut 0 bases from V and 7 bases from J, with 13 bases between. CDR1 is SGHRS, CDR2 YFSETQ, per germline. The CDR3 coding sequence is TGCGCCAGCAGCTTGGACATAGGGGGAATCGGGGAGCTGTTTTTT. This encodes CASSLDIGGIGELFF.

This sequence joins TRBV11-2 and TRBJ2-5; D is ambiguous. The V gene's germline CDR1 is SGHAT and CDR2 FQNNGV. The CDR3 totals 15 residues. Deletions cut 3 bases from V and 4 bases from J, with 15 bases between. CDR3 sequence: CASSLKEWSGETQYF. CDR3 in DNA: TGTGCCAGCAGCTTGAAGGAATGGTCTGGAGAGACCCAGTACTTC.

The chain couples TRBV4-2 to TRBJ1-4; D might be TRBD1 (5 bases). V was pared by 1 base and J by 5 bases, with 17 bases between. The CDR3 is made up of 17 amino acids. Germline CDR1 is LGHNA and CDR2 is YNFKEQ. The DNA for the CDR3 is TGTGCCAGCAGCCAAGTAGACCAGGGTAGAATAAATGAAAAACTGTTTTTT. It is translated as CASSQVDQGRINEKLFF.

The rearrangement links TRBV14 to TRBJ2-7, with TRBD1 matching 9 bases. The junction had 10 bases not matched to a gene; V was cut back by 8 bases and J by 2 bases. The CDR3 is 15 amino acids. CDR1 is SGHDN and CDR2 is FVKESK in the germline V gene. CDR3 coding DNA: TGTGCCAGCGGTGAGACTACAGGGGGCACCTACGAGCAGTACTTC. This translates into CASGETTGGTYEQYF.

This clone showed up just once. This chain connects TRBV6-1 to TRBJ2-5; TRBD1 might be the D (5 bases). Germline V lookup: CDR1 MNHNS, CDR2 SASEGT. V was pared by 7 bases and J by 2 bases, with 14 bases between. The CDR3 consists of 14 residues. CDR3 in DNA: TGTGCCAGCACAGGGATAGGGTGGCAAGAGACCCAGTACTTC. Amino acid sequence: CASTGIGWQETQYF.

The chain is built from TRBV5-6 and TRBJ2-1, with 11 bases identical to TRBD2. The CDR3 has 15 amino acids. V was clipped by 0 bases and J by 9 bases; unmatched bases: 5. Germline values: CDR1 SGHDT, CDR2 YYEEEE. This CDR3 is CASSLGLAGGGEQFF. The CDR3 DNA reads TGTGCCAGCAGCTTGGGGCTAGCGGGAGGAGGTGAGCAGTTCTTC.

The CDR3 DNA reads TGTGCCAGCAGCAAACGTATTAATGCCTACAATGAGCAGTTCTTC. It yields the protein CASSKRINAYNEQFF. The gene calls are TRBV5-5 and TRBJ2-1; D unclear. There are 15 residues in the CDR3. V was pared by 4 bases and J by 2 bases, with 13 bases between. Germline values: CDR1 SGHKS, CDR2 YYEKEE (reference sequence).

This rearrangement joins TRBV19 to TRBJ1-5; 7 bases fit TRBD1. V dropped 3 bases and J dropped 0; count of bases not matched to a gene: 8. This CDR3 comprises 17 residues. Germline values: CDR1 LNHDA, CDR2 SQIVND (reference sequence). CDR3 protein: CASSITGQANSNQPQHF. CDR3 in DNA: TGTGCCAGTAGTATTACCGGACAGGCTAATAGCAATCAGCCCCAGCATTTT.

V gene TRBV11-3 combines with J gene TRBJ2-7, with 9 bases that match TRBD1. The J segment lost 6 bases and the V segment lost 6 bases, leaving 12 bases of the junction unmatched. Per germline, CDR1 SGHNT and CDR2 YENEEA. This CDR3 has 15 amino acids. The CDR3 sequence is CASRPAAGQGCEQYF. CDR3 in DNA: TGTGCCAGCAGGCCCGCCGCAGGACAGGGGTGCGAGCAGTACTTC.

As concerns this clone: Sequence at one end of the junction differs from germline and may be a read error. CDR3 DNA sequence: TGTGCCAGCCCCGTGGGGTTTGGGTTT. Translating it yields CASPVGFGF. The gene calls are TRBV6-5 and TRBJ1-4; the D is unclear. The germline V gene has CDR1 MNHEY and CDR2 SVGAGI. This CDR3 is built from 9 residues.

The rearrangement joins TRBV6-1 to TRBJ2-7; D is tentatively TRBD1 or TRBD2 (5 bases each). The CDR3 is 15 amino acids. Germline V gene lookup returns CDR1 MNHNS and CDR2 SASEGT. V shed 6 bases and J shed 6 bases, with 21 bases lying between them. The CDR3 sequence is CASRKRGPPPGEQYF. The CDR3, as DNA: TGTGCCAGCAGGAAGAGGGGTCCCCCCCCGGGCGAGCAGTACTTC.